This passage covers 5 T cell receptor beta chains from one sample sequenced in a study of OX40 agonist ivuxolimab in advanced cancers. Sequencing used immunoSEQ multiplex PCR; TCRdb keeps in-frame clones, though not all of them. Of tens of thousands of clones in the sample, approximately 80% are singletons; the top ten hold roughly 2%. The material sequenced was CD4+ or CD8+ T cells sorted from blood, taken in a trial of the OX40 agonist ivuxolimab. These receptors were collected from an adult with an advanced solid tumor such as melanoma, head and neck, liver or kidney cancer.

This clone has only one observation. The chain joins TRBV21-1 to TRBJ2-2. TRBV21-1 is a pseudogene segment. The CDR3 is made up of 17 amino acids. The CDR3 coding sequence is TGTGCCAGCAGCAAGGTTAGGGGTTGCGGCCGGGGCGGGGAGCTGTTTTTT. Translating it yields CASSKVRGCGRGGELFF.

The CDR3 sequence: CAWRRTGGEQPQHF. The CDR3 coding sequence is TGTGCCTGGAGGCGGACAGGGGGCGAGCAGCCCCAGCATTTT. The chain links TRBV30 to TRBJ1-5; 11 nucleotides line up with TRBD1. Losses at the gene ends were 3 bases for V and 7 bases for J; bases not matched to a gene: 5. Per germline, CDR1 GTSNPN and CDR2 SVGIG (reference sequence). This CDR3 contains 14 residues. Supplemented by reference TRBV30 and TRBJ1-5, the full variable domain reads SQTIHQWPATLVQPVGSPLSLECTVEGTSNPNLYWYRQAAGRGLQLLFYSVGIGQISSEVPQNLSASRPQDRQFILSSKKLLLSDSGFYLCAWRRTGGEQPQHFGDGTRLSIL.

V usage is TRBV5-1 and J usage is TRBJ2-7, with D possibly called TRBD1 or TRBD2 (5 bases each). The V and J ends lost 0 bases and 0 bases respectively, with 13 bases between them. Germline V gene data show CDR1 as SGHRS and CDR2 as YFSETQ. The CDR3 totals 16 residues. This CDR3 reads CASSLAVGAVSYEQYF. The CDR3 nucleotides are TGCGCCAGCAGCTTGGCGGTCGGGGCGGTCTCCTACGAGCAGTACTTC.

J is TRBJ2-5 and V is TRBV7-3; weak D call: TRBD2 (7 bases). The germline gives CDR1 SGHTA, CDR2 FQGTGA. The CDR3 contains 15 residues. Trimming cost V 1 base and J 2 bases, with 11 bases left between them. As DNA, the CDR3 is TGTGCCAGCAGCTTAATGGGGGGGCAGCAAGAGACCCAGTACTTC. This sequence encodes CASSLMGGQQETQYF.

V usage is TRBV4-1 and J usage is TRBJ1-1; 7 positions match TRBD1. Germline V gene data show CDR1 as MGHRA and CDR2 as YSYEKL. This CDR3 is 16 amino acids long. Trimming took 2 bases from V and 5 from J; bases not matched to a gene: 11. The CDR3 region is CASSQQPGGLGTEAFF. As DNA, the CDR3 is TGCGCCAGCAGCCAACAACCAGGGGGGCTAGGAACTGAAGCTTTCTTT.